This T cell receptor (beta chain) was recovered during a study of blood T cell repertoires in COVID-19. Study at large: Sites across the United States, Italy and Spain contributed samples from acute and convalescent COVID-19. T cells, B-cell-depleted T cells, or PBMCs supplied cDNA or gDNA.

The CDR3 extends over 13 amino acids. CDR1 is MNHNY, CDR2 SVGAGI, per germline (reference sequence). With 6 bases removed from V and 4 bases from J, the gap between germline ends came to 13 bases. Original processing notes: Scientists estimated how many nucleated cells there were by amplifying reference gene primers. Clones were read by immunoSEQ multiplex PCR, and TCRdb kept only the in-frame ones, dropping some. V and J calls and clone size follow that table, whereas D and trimming were derived from the DNA. The repertoire includes roughly 190,000 clones, around nine tenths of them detected once, and around a fifth sits in the top ten.

The chain combines TRBV6-6 with TRBJ2-7, with D hard to call. This TCR was sampled from a man aged 55 to 69 with active or convalescent COVID-19. Source material: peripheral blood. The CDR3, as DNA: TGTGCCAGCAGCCCTGAGAGGAGTTACGAGCAGTACTTC. Translation gives CASSPERSYEQYF.